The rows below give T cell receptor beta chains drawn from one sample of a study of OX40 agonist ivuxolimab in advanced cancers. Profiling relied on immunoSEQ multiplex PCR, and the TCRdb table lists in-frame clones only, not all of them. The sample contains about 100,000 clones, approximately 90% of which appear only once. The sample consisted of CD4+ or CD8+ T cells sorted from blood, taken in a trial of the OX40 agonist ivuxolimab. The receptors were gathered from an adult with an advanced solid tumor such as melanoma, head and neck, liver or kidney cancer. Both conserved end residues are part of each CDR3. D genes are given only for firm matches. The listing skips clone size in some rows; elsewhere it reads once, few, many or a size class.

TGTGCCAGCAGCCAAGCCCTAGCAGATCATGAAAAACTGTTTTTT	CASSQALADHEKLFF	TRBV14	TRBJ1-4	-	-
TGTGCCAGCAGCTTATCAGGATCGAACACTGAAGCTTTCTTT	CASSLSGSNTEAFF	TRBV7-2	TRBJ1-1	-	-
TGTGCCAGCAGCGGTGGGGGTTCAGATACGCAGTATTTT	CASSGGGSDTQYF	TRBV9	TRBJ2-3	once	-
TGTGCCAGCAGCCCCGGGACAGGGGTGGTCGACGAGCAGTACTTC	CASSPGTGVVDEQYF	TRBV7-3	TRBJ2-7	-	TRBD1
TGTGCCATCAGTCGTGGGGGGGCTGGAGACACTGAAGCTTTCTTT	CAISRGGAGDTEAFF	TRBV10-3	TRBJ1-1	-	-
TGCGCCAGCAGCTTGGCGGCTAGCGGCAATTCCGGCGATACGCAGTATTTT	CASSLAASGNSGDTQYF	TRBV5-1	TRBJ2-3	-	TRBD2
TGTGCCATCAGTGGGGACTACGAGCAGTACTTC	CAISGDYEQYF	TRBV10-3	TRBJ2-7	few	-
TGCGCCAGCAGCTTAGGACCTAGCGGGAGGGCAACGGGGGAGCAGTACTTC	CASSLGPSGRATGEQYF	TRBV5-1	TRBJ2-7	-	TRBD2
TGTGCCAGCAGTGATGTGGGACAAGGAGGAGATCAGCCCCAGCATTTT	CASSDVGQGGDQPQHF	TRBV2	TRBJ1-5	once	-
TGTGCCAGCAGTGAACCCCCAGGGGAGCAGTACTTC	CASSEPPGEQYF	TRBV25-1	TRBJ2-7	-	-
TGTGCCAGCAGGTATTCTCCTTCTCCCGGGACAGGGCGCACCGGGGAGCTGTTTTTT	CASRYSPSPGTGRTGELFF	TRBV5-5	TRBJ2-2	few	TRBD1
TGTGCCAGCAGTTTTGGGGGAAGCTATGGCTACACCTTC	CASSFGGSYGYTF	TRBV27	TRBJ1-2	-	-
TGTGCCAGCAGTGCAGAAACAGGGGCTAACTATGGCTACACCTTC	CASSAETGANYGYTF	TRBV6-1	TRBJ1-2	-	TRBD1
TGTGCCAGCAGTTTGGGGGGCAGCTCTGGAAACACCATATATTTT	CASSLGGSSGNTIYF	TRBV28	TRBJ1-3	once	-
TGTGCCAGCACCCCCGACAGCGGGGGGCGAGATACGCAGTATTTT	CASTPDSGGRDTQYF	TRBV28	TRBJ2-3	-	TRBD2
TGCGCCAGCAGTCAACAGGGTCGGACTGAAGCTTTCTTT	CASSQQGRTEAFF	TRBV10-2	TRBJ1-1	-	-
TGTGCCAGCAGTTTAACGGATACCACAGATACGCAGTATTTT	CASSLTDTTDTQYF	TRBV28	TRBJ2-3	-	-
TGTGCCAGCAGTCGCAGACAGGGAGGGAATGAAAAACTGTTTTTT	CASSRRQGGNEKLFF	TRBV28	TRBJ1-4	-	TRBD1
TGCGCCAGCAGCCAAGAAGAGGCGAGCTCCTATAATTCACCCCTCCACTTT	CASSQEEASSYNSPLHF	TRBV4-3	TRBJ1-6	-	-
TGTGCCAGCAGCTTAGGTGGGGGCCCGCTGTCTAACTATGGCTACACCTTC	CASSLGGGPLSNYGYTF	TRBV13	TRBJ1-2	-	-
TGTGCCAGCAGTTCCGCAAGCTCTGGAAACACCATATATTTT	CASSSASSGNTIYF	TRBV28	TRBJ1-3	few	-
TGTGCCAGTAGCCTACTAGGATGGGAGACCCAGTACTTC	CASSLLGWETQYF	TRBV19	TRBJ2-5	-	-
TGTGCTAGTGGTTTACAGTCCACGCCCCAGCATTTT	CASGLQSTPQHF	TRBV12-5	TRBJ1-5	-	-
TGTGCCAGCAGCTTAGCGGGAGGACTCCTCTACAATGAGCAGTTCTTC	CASSLAGGLLYNEQFF	TRBV11-1	TRBJ2-1	-	-
TGTGCCAGAAGCTTGGTGGGTCGGAGTGAAGCTTTCTTT	CARSLVGRSEAFF	TRBV5-3	TRBJ1-1	-	-
TGTGCCAGCAGATCCACTGCCGGGCCGCACAATGAGCAGTTCTTC	CASRSTAGPHNEQFF	TRBV6-5	TRBJ2-1	-	-
TGTGCCAGCAGCCCAGGACACCGCTCTGGAAACACCATATATTTT	CASSPGHRSGNTIYF	TRBV5-8	TRBJ1-3	-	-
TGTGCCAGCAGCTTGGACCCTAGCGGGAGGGTTTACAATGAGCAGTTCTTC	CASSLDPSGRVYNEQFF	TRBV5-4	TRBJ2-1	-	TRBD2
TGTGCCAGCAGCGTTGGGACTAGCGGGACCTACAATGAGCAGTTCTTC	CASSVGTSGTYNEQFF	TRBV9	TRBJ2-1	once	TRBD2
TGTGCCACCATAAAAGGGGGTCCCAATCAGCCCCAGCATTTT	CATIKGGPNQPQHF	TRBV28	TRBJ1-5	-	-
TGCAGCGTTGACGGGGGTAGCGGGAGCGACATTCAGTACTTC	CSVDGGSGSDIQYF	TRBV29-1	TRBJ2-4	-	TRBD2
TGTGCCAGCAGTTGGGGTGGCAATGAGCAGTTCTTC	CASSWGGNEQFF	TRBV6-6	TRBJ2-1	-	-
TGTGCCAGCAGTTTTCGTTCCTACGAGCAGTACTTC	CASSFRSYEQYF	TRBV28	TRBJ2-7	-	-
TGTGCCACCAGCCCCCCATCACGCAGCGAGCAGTACTTC	CATSPPSRSEQYF	TRBV15	TRBJ2-7	-	-
TGTGCCAGCAGTCCCGGCCCAGGGGTCAGGGGAAACGAAAAACTGTTTTTT	CASSPGPGVRGNEKLFF	TRBV28	TRBJ1-4	-	-
TGTGCCAGCAGCTTGGGACCGAGGAACACTGAAGCTTTCTTT	CASSLGPRNTEAFF	TRBV7-2	TRBJ1-1	-	-
TGTGCCAGCAGCTCCGCAGGGGGGGCTCCAAGCCTCCGGAACTATGGCTACACCTTC	CASSSAGGAPSLRNYGYTF	TRBV7-9	TRBJ1-2	-	TRBD1
TGTGCCAGCATTGCGGGTCGGGGTCCCTATGGCTACACCTTC	CASIAGRGPYGYTF	TRBV28	TRBJ1-2	-	-
TGTGCCAGCAGTTCCGCAGGGGGCGGCACTGAAGCTTTCTTT	CASSSAGGGTEAFF	TRBV28	TRBJ1-1	-	TRBD1
TGTGCCAGCAGTTTAGAGGCAGCGAACACCGGGGAGCTGTTTTTT	CASSLEAANTGELFF	TRBV28	TRBJ2-2	-	-
TGTGCCAGCAGCCTGCTAGCGGGAGGTAGCAATGAGCAGTTCTTC	CASSLLAGGSNEQFF	TRBV11-2	TRBJ2-1	-	TRBD2